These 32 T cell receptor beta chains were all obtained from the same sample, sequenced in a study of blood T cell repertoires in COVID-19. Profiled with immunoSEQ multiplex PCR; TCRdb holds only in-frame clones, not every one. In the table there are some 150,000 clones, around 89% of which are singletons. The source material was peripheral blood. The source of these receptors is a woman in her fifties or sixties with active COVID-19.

The DNA of the CDR3 is TGCGCCAGCAGCCAAGAATTCCGTAGTAACTACGAGCAGTACTTC. As protein: CASSQEFRSNYEQYF. The J gene is TRBJ2-7, the V gene TRBV4-1; no clear D. Trimming removed 0 bases from V and 3 bases from J, with 12 bases in between. This CDR3 has 15 residues. The germline V gene has CDR1 MGHRA and CDR2 YSYEKL.

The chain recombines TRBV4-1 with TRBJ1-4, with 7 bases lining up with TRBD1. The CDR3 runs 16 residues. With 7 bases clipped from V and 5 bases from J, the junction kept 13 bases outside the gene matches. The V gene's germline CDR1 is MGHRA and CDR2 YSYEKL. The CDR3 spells CASNKKSTGRNEKLFF. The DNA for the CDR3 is TGCGCCAGCAACAAAAAATCGACAGGGCGGAATGAAAAACTGTTTTTT.

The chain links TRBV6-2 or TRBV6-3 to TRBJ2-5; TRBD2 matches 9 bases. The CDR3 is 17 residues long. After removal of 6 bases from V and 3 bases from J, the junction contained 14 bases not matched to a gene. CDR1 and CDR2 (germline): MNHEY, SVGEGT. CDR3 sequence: CASSPGVAGVGEETQYF. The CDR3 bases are TGTGCCAGCAGCCCTGGGGTAGCGGGAGTGGGAGAAGAGACCCAGTACTTC.

CDR3 in amino acids: CASSPGPDRVGDEQFF. The CDR3 nucleotides are TGCGCCAGCAGCCCGGGACCGGACAGGGTTGGGGATGAGCAGTTCTTC. The genes are TRBV5-1 and TRBJ2-1; 8 bases match TRBD1. J gave up 8 bases and V 4 bases, and 14 bases lay outside the gene matches. Per germline, CDR1 SGHRS and CDR2 YFSETQ. The CDR3 has 16 amino acids.

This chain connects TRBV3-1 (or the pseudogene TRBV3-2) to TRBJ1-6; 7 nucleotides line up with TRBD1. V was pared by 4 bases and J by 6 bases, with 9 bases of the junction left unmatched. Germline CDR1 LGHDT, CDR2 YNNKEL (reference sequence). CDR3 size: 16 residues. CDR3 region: CASSPYPGQTNSPLHF. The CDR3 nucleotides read TGTGCCAGCAGCCCTTATCCGGGACAGACTAATTCACCCCTCCACTTT.

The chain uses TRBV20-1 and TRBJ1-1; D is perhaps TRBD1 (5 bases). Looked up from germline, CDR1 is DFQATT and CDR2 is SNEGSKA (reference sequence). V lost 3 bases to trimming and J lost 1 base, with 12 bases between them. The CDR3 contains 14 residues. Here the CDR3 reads CSASASGGNTEAFF. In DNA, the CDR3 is TGCAGTGCTAGTGCATCGGGGGGGAACACTGAAGCTTTCTTT.

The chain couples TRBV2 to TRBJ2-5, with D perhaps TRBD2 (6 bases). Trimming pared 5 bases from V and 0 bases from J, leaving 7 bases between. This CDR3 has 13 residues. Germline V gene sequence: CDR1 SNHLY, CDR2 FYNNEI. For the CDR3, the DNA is TGTGCCAGCAGTCGGGACTACCAAGAGACCCAGTACTTC. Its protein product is CASSRDYQETQYF. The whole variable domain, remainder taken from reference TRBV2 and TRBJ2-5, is EPEVTQTPSHQVTQMGQEVILRCVPISNHLYFYWYRQILGQKVEFLVSFYNNEISEKSEIFDDQFSVERPDGSNFTLKIRSTKLEDSAMYFCASSRDYQETQYFGPGTRLLVL.

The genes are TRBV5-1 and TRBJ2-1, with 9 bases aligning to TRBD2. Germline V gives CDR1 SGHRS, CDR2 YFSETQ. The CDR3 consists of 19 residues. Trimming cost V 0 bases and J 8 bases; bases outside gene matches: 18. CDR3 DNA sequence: TGCGCCAGCAGCTTGGGGAGGGGAGCCCTAAGCGGGAGGTTTGATGAGCAGTTCTTC. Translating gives CASSLGRGALSGRFDEQFF.

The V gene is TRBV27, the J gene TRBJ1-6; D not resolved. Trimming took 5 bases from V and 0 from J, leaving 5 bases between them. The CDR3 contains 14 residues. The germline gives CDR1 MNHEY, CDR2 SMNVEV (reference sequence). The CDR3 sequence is CASSGSSYNSPLHF. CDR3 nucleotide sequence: TGTGCCAGCAGTGGCAGCTCCTATAATTCACCCCTCCACTTT.

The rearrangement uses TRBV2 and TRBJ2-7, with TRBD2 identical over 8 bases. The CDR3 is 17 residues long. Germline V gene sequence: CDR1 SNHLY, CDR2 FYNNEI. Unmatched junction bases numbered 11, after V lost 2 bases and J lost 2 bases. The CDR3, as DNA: TGTGCCAGCAGTGAATTGGCGGGAGGCCCCTCCCCCTACGAGCAGTACTTC. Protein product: CASSELAGGPSPYEQYF.

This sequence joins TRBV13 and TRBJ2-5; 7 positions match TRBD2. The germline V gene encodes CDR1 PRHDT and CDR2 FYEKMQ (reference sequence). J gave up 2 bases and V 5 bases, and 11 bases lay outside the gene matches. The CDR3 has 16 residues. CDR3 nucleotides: TGTGCCAGCAGCCCCTCGTGGGAGGGGTATCAAGAGACCCAGTACTTC. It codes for CASSPSWEGYQETQYF.

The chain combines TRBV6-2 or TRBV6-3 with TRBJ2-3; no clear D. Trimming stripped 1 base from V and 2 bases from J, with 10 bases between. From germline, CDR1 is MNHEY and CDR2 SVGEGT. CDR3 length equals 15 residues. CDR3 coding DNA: TGTGCCAGCAGTTACTACCTATTCTCCACAGATACGCAGTATTTT. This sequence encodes CASSYYLFSTDTQYF.

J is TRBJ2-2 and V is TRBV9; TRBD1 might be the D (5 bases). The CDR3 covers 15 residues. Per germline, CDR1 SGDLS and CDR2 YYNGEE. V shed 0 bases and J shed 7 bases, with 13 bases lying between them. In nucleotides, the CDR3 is TGTGCCAGCAGCGTAGACGCTGGGGCTGACGGGGAGCTGTTTTTT. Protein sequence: CASSVDAGADGELFF.

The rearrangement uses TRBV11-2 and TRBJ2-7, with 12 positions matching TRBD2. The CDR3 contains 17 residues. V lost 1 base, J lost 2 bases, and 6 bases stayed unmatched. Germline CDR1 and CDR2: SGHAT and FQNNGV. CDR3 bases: TGTGCCAGCAGCTTAGTGGGGGCTAGCGGGAGGGCCTACGAGCAGTACTTC. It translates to CASSLVGASGRAYEQYF.

The CDR3 loop is CATSRGGNTGELFF. The CDR3 coding sequence is TGTGCCACCAGCCGGGGGGGGAACACCGGGGAGCTGTTTTTT. The genes are TRBV15 and TRBJ2-2; TRBD2 aligns across 8 bases. Trimming removed 5 bases from V and 1 base from J; junction bases left unmatched: 0. This CDR3 spans 14 amino acids. In germline, CDR1 is LNHNV, CDR2 YYDKDF (reference sequence). Combining the CDR3 with reference TRBV15 and TRBJ2-2 gives the whole variable domain DAMVIQNPRYQVTQFGKPVTLSCSQTLNHNVMYWYQQKSSQAPKLLFHYYDKDFNNEADTPDNFQSRRPNTSFCFLDIRSPGLGDTAMYLCATSRGGNTGELFFGEGSRLTVL.

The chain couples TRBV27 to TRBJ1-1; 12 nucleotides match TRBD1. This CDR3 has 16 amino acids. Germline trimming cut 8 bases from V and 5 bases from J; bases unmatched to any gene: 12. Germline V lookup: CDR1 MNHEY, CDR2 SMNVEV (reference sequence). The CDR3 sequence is CASASGQGAFGTEAFF. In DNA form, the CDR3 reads TGTGCCAGCGCATCGGGACAGGGGGCGTTTGGAACTGAAGCTTTCTTT.

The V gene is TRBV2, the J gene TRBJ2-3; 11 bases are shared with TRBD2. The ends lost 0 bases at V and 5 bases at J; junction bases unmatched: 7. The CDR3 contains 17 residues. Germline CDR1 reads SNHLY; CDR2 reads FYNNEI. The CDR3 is CASSEARVAGGQDTQYF. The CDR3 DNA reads TGTGCCAGCAGTGAAGCGCGGGTAGCGGGAGGGCAAGATACGCAGTATTTT.

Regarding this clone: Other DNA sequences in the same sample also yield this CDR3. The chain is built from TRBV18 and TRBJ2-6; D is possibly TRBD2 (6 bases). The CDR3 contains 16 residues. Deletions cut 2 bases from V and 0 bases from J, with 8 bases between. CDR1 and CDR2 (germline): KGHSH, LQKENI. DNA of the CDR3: TGTGCCAGCTCACCATTGGGAGGCTCTGGGGCCAACGTCCTGACTTTC. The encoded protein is CASSPLGGSGANVLTF.

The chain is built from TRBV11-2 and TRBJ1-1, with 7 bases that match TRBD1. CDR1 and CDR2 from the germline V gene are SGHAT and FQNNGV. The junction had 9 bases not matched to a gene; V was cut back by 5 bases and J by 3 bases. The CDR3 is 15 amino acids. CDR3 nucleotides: TGTGCCAGCAGCCCGAGAATCACAGGGGACACTGAAGCTTTCTTT. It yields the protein CASSPRITGDTEAFF.

As DNA, the CDR3 is TGTGCCAGCCGCGGGGACCGACAGGGGGTAATATATGGCTACACCTTC. It codes for CASRGDRQGVIYGYTF. This sequence joins TRBV28 and TRBJ1-2; 9 bases fit TRBD1. J lost 5 bases, V lost 8 bases, and 15 bases had no gene match. CDR1 and CDR2 (germline): MDHEN, SYDVKM. The CDR3 runs to 16 residues.

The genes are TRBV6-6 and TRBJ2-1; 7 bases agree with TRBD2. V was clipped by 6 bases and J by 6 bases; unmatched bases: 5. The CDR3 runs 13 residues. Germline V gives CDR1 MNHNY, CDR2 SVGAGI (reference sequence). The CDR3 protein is CASSRTSFNEQFF. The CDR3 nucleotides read TGTGCCAGCAGCCGGACTAGTTTCAATGAGCAGTTCTTC.

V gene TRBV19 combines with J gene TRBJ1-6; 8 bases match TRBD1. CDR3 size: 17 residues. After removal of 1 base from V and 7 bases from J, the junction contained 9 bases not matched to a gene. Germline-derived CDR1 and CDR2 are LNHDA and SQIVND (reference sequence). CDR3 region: CASSIGRAGGANSPLHF. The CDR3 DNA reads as TGTGCCAGTAGTATAGGACGGGCAGGGGGCGCGAATTCACCCCTCCACTTT. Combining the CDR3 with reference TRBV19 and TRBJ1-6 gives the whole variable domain DGGITQSPKYLFRKEGQNVTLSCEQNLNHDAMYWYRQDPGQGLRLIYYSQIVNDFQKGDIAEGYSVSREKKESFPLTVTSAQKNPTAFYLCASSIGRAGGANSPLHFGNGTRLTVT.

The CDR3 reads CAWSVQLYNSPLHF. The CDR3 DNA follows: TGTGCCTGGAGTGTACAGCTCTATAATTCACCCCTCCACTTT. The V and J genes are TRBV30 and TRBJ1-6; no firm D call. The CDR3 is made up of 14 amino acids. Deletions cut 0 bases from V and 3 bases from J, with 6 bases between. Germline lookup yields CDR1 GTSNPN and CDR2 SVGIG (reference sequence).

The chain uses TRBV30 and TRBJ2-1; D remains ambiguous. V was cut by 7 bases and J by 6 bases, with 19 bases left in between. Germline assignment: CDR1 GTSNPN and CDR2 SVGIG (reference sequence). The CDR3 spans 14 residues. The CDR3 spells CASGLGSSLNEQFF. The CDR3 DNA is TGTGCCTCGGGCCTAGGTTCTAGTCTCAATGAGCAGTTCTTC.

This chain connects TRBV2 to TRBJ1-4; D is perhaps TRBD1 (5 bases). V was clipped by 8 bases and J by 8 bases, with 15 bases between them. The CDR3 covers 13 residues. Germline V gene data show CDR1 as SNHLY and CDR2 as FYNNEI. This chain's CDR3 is CASGAGFGEKLFF. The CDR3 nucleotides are TGTGCCAGCGGGGCGGGATTCGGGGAAAAACTGTTTTTT.

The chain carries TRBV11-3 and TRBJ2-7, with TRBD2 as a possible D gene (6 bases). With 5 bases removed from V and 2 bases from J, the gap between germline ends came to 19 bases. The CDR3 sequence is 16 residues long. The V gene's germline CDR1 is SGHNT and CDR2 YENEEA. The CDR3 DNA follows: TGTGCCAGCAGCCTCGTGCGGGACCTGATTCCCTACGAGCAGTACTTC. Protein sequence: CASSLVRDLIPYEQYF.

Here the CDR3 reads CASRLPMIRGRTETNEKLFF. CDR3 bases: TGTGCAAGTCGCCTACCCATGATCAGGGGGCGAACTGAAACTAATGAAAAACTGTTTTTT. V and J are TRBV12-2 and TRBJ1-4; TRBD1 is taken as the D call from the table, unchecked against the DNA. TRBV12-2 is labeled a pseudogene. This CDR3 region has 20 residues.

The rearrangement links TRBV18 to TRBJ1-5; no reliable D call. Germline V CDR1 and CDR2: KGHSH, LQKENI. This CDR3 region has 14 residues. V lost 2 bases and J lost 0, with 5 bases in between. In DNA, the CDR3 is TGTGCCAGCTCACCAGACTATAGCAATCAGCCCCAGCATTTT. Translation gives CASSPDYSNQPQHF.

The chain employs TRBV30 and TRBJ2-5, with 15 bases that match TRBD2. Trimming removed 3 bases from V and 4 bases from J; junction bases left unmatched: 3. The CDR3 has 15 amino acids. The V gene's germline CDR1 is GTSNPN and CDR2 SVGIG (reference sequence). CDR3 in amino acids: CAWRWGLAGGETQYF. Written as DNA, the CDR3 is TGTGCCTGGAGGTGGGGACTAGCGGGAGGAGAGACCCAGTACTTC.

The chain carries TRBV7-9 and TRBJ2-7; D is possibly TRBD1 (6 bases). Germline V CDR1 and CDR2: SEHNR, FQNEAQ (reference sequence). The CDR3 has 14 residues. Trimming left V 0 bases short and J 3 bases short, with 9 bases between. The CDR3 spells CASSLARTVYEQYF. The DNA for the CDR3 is TGTGCCAGCAGCTTAGCGCGGACAGTCTACGAGCAGTACTTC.

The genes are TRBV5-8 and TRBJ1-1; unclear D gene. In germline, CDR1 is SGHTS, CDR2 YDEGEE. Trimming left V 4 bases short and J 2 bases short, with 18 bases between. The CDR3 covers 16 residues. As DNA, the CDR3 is TGTGCCAGCAGCAGGAGGCACATGATGAGTAACACTGAAGCTTTCTTT. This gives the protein CASSRRHMMSNTEAFF.

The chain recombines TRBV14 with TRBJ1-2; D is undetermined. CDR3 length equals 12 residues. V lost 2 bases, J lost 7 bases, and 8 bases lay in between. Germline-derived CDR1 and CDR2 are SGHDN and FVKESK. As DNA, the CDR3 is TGTGCCAGCAGCCAAAAGGGAGGTGGCTACACCTTC. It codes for CASSQKGGGYTF.